These 8 T cell receptor beta chains were all obtained from the same sample, sequenced in a study of T cells in tuberculosis. Profiled with immunoSEQ multiplex PCR; TCRdb holds only in-frame clones, not every one. The sample lists roughly 92,000 clones; about nine tenths were seen once. Sorting used thawed, overnight-rested PBMC stained with anti-CD3, a viability dye and GMM-loaded CD1B tetramer. CD1B tetramers were loaded with Rhodococcus equi-derived C32 glucose monomycolate. Sequencing was performed on CD1b-GMM tetramer-negative cells sorted from PBMCs. These receptors all come from an adult woman with latent tuberculosis.

The sample holds one count of this clone. The chain joins TRBV5-1 to TRBJ2-5; D is perhaps TRBD2 (6 bases). Germline values: CDR1 SGHRS, CDR2 YFSETQ. The CDR3 spans 18 residues. Trimming stripped 0 bases from V and 6 bases from J, with 24 bases between. CDR3 nucleotides: TGCGCCAGCAGCTTGGTGGTGGCGCGGGGACTTCCCGCCAAGACCCAGTACTTC. This translates into CASSLVVARGLPAKTQYF. Full variable domain (outside the CDR3, taken from reference TRBV5-1 and TRBJ2-5): KAGVTQTPRYLIKTRGQQVTLSCSPISGHRSVSWYQQTPGQGLQFLFEYFSETQRNKGNFPGRFSGRQFSNSRSEMNVSTLELGDSALYLCASSLVVARGLPAKTQYFGPGTRLLVL.

The chain has TRBV5-8 and TRBJ2-2; a possible D gene is TRBD1 (6 bases). Germline-derived CDR1 and CDR2 are SGHTS and YDEGEE. V gave up 4 bases and J gave up 0 bases, with 13 bases separating them. The CDR3 has 16 amino acids. CDR3 sequence: CASSRGHLTNTGELFF. The CDR3 region has the DNA TGTGCCAGCAGCCGGGGACACCTGACGAACACCGGGGAGCTGTTTTTT.

V gene TRBV28 combines with J gene TRBJ2-7, with 9 bases aligning to TRBD1. Germline CDR1 is MDHEN and CDR2 is SYDVKM. With V trimmed by 3 bases and J by 11 bases, 2 bases remained unmatched. This CDR3 is 11 amino acids long. The CDR3 DNA sequence: TGTGCCAGCAGTTTGCGGGACAGGGAGTACTTC. Translating gives CASSLRDREYF.

V is TRBV7-9 and J is TRBJ2-5; unclear D gene. Germline assignment: CDR1 SEHNR and CDR2 FQNEAQ (reference sequence). The CDR3 is 14 residues long. Trimming took off 1 base at V and 2 bases at J, with 8 bases between the two ends. The DNA for the CDR3 is TGTGCCAGCAGCTTAGGAAGACATCAAGAGACCCAGTACTTC. Protein sequence: CASSLGRHQETQYF.

The chain employs TRBV6-1 and TRBJ1-1, with 10 bases aligning to TRBD1. Trimming removed 1 base from V and 5 bases from J; junction bases left unmatched: 4. Germline assignment: CDR1 MNHNS and CDR2 SASEGT. The CDR3 runs to 15 residues. This CDR3 reads CASSEGGTGVTEAFF. CDR3 bases: TGTGCCAGCAGTGAAGGTGGGACAGGGGTGACTGAAGCTTTCTTT.

V gene TRBV30 combines with J gene TRBJ1-5; possible D gene TRBD1, 6 bases. CDR1 GTSNPN and CDR2 SVGIG come from the germline V gene (reference sequence). V dropped 4 bases and J dropped 7 bases, with 20 bases sitting between them. This CDR3 has 15 amino acids. CDR3 DNA: TGTGCCTGGACCTCCTGGGGGGGCTTGGGGCAGCCCCAGCATTTT. It specifies CAWTSWGGLGQPQHF.

The rearrangement uses TRBV27 and TRBJ2-2; D perhaps matches TRBD2 (5 bases). Germline-derived CDR1 and CDR2 are MNHEY and SMNVEV (reference sequence). CDR3 length: 14 amino acids. Trimming removed 6 bases at V and 6 bases at J, with 14 bases between. This chain's CDR3 is CASSLSGIAGELFF. As DNA, the CDR3 is TGTGCCAGCAGCTTGAGCGGTATCGCCGGGGAGCTGTTTTTT.

The chain employs TRBV5-1 and TRBJ2-1; 7 bases align to TRBD1. The germline CDR1 and CDR2 sequences are SGHRS and YFSETQ. J gave up 9 bases and V 4 bases, and 10 bases lay outside the gene matches. The CDR3 runs to 14 residues. The CDR3 region is CASSEGTDGREQFF. CDR3 in DNA: TGCGCCAGCAGCGAGGGGACAGACGGACGTGAGCAGTTCTTC.